The 4 T cell receptor beta chains in this list originate from one sample, sequenced in a study of cytomegalovirus exposure and HLA in healthy donors. The PCR made use of 60 Vbeta and 13 Jbeta primers. Data came from immunoSEQ multiplex PCR; TCRdb stores just in-frame clones and leaves some out. The sample records under 200,000 clones, less than 90% being singletons. The sample was PBMCs. These receptor sequences come from a woman between 50 and 59 years old in good health and CMV-seropositive.

The chain employs TRBV5-4 and TRBJ2-5, with D maybe TRBD2 (5 bases). CDR1 SGHNT and CDR2 YYREEE come from the germline V gene (reference sequence). V lost 2 bases and J lost 5, with 10 bases in between. The CDR3 is made up of 13 amino acids. DNA of the CDR3: TGTGCCAGCAGCTTCGAACCGGGGGAGACCCAGTACTTC. Encoded protein: CASSFEPGETQYF.

The chain links TRBV7-2 to TRBJ1-2; 9 nucleotides agree with TRBD1. With V trimmed by 4 bases and J by 4 bases, 7 bases remained unmatched. The CDR3 sequence is 15 residues long. Germline loops: CDR1 SGHTA, CDR2 FQGNSA. CDR3 loop: CASSSWTGVSYGYTF. The CDR3 coding sequence is TGTGCCAGCAGCTCTTGGACAGGGGTCTCCTATGGCTACACCTTC.

The chain couples TRBV6-5 to TRBJ2-1; D is possibly TRBD2 (5 bases). The V gene lost 6 bases and the J gene lost 4 bases, with 10 bases spanning the gap. CDR1 is MNHEY, CDR2 SVGAGI, per germline. The CDR3 consists of 13 residues. CDR3 nucleotides: TGTGCCAGCAGCCCGGGGTCGTACAATGAGCAGTTCTTC. Protein: CASSPGSYNEQFF.

This chain links TRBV27 with TRBJ2-1; 12 nucleotides align to TRBD2. The germline V gene encodes CDR1 MNHEY and CDR2 SMNVEV (reference sequence). Losses at the gene ends were 1 base for V and 4 bases for J; bases not matched to a gene: 2. The CDR3 runs 16 residues. CDR3 nucleotides: TGTGCCAGCAGTTTATTACTAGCGGGGGGTTACAATGAGCAGTTCTTC. It encodes CASSLLLAGGYNEQFF.